Below are 18 T cell receptor beta chains sequenced from a single sample in a study of a mutant IDH1 vaccine in newly diagnosed glioma (dated by TCRdb to the early 2020s). Taken with the paper, the label for time point translates to: baseline, week 1 (first vaccination visit). What the treatment or condition label conveys for this sample: pre-vaccination baseline after standard-of-care therapy. The library was prepared using the immunoSEQ multiplex PCR assay. TCRdb took this table from immuneACCESS and kept in-frame rearrangements with V and J called. Such tables lack part of the clones; where checked against another copy, unresolved V genes explain under half of the gap, and the rest is unexplained. Within this sample are 99,000 or so clones, with roughly 90% of them counted one time only. Clones ranked in the top ten supply roughly 0.61% of the sample. This material consisted of PBMCs, taken from a glioma patient treated with radiotherapy, temozolomide or both. Every receptor here comes from a woman aged 45-65 years with glioma.

J is TRBJ2-7 and V is TRBV2; possibly TRBD1 for D (7 bases). Trimming removed 2 bases at V and 3 bases at J, with 14 bases between. The CDR3 sequence is 15 residues long. Germline assignment: CDR1 SNHLY and CDR2 FYNNEI. DNA for the CDR3: TGTGCCAGCAGTGAAATGCAGGGGGGTCTCTACGAGCAGTACTTC. Translating it yields CASSEMQGGLYEQYF.

V usage is TRBV27 and J usage is TRBJ2-4, with 7 bases aligning to TRBD1. CDR1 MNHEY and CDR2 SMNVEV come from the germline V gene (reference sequence). The V gene end was trimmed by 4 bases and the J gene end by 6 bases; junction bases not matched to a gene: 3. The CDR3 loop spans 13 amino acids. The CDR3 here is CASSYPGGNIQYF. As DNA, the CDR3 is TGTGCCAGCAGTTACCCAGGGGGAAACATTCAGTACTTC.

V and J are TRBV30 and TRBJ1-4; 12 bases match TRBD1. The germline V gene has CDR1 GTSNPN and CDR2 SVGIG (reference sequence). This CDR3 region has 16 residues. V trimming: 2 bases; J trimming: 7 bases; junction bases outside the gene matches: 8. CDR3 nucleotide sequence: TGTGCCTGGAGTCGTCCCGGGACAGGGGGCAGTGAAAAACTGTTTTTT. Encoded protein: CAWSRPGTGGSEKLFF.

This clone turned up a few times. The V call is TRBV30, the J call TRBJ1-6, with 7 bases matching TRBD1. Trimming removed 0 bases from V and 11 bases from J; junction bases left unmatched: 4. The CDR3 extends over 13 amino acids. The germline gives CDR1 GTSNPN, CDR2 SVGIG (reference sequence). Written as DNA, the CDR3 is TGTGCCTGGAGTGTACAGGGGTTGACACCCCTCCACTTT. Amino acid sequence: CAWSVQGLTPLHF. The full variable domain, its missing parts supplied by reference TRBV30 and TRBJ1-6, is SQTIHQWPATLVQPVGSPLSLECTVEGTSNPNLYWYRQAAGRGLQLLFYSVGIGQISSEVPQNLSASRPQDRQFILSSKKLLLSDSGFYLCAWSVQGLTPLHFGNGTRLTVT.

This sequence joins TRBV6-5 and TRBJ2-5, with D possibly matching TRBD2 (6 bases). Germline-derived CDR1 and CDR2 are MNHEY and SVGAGI. The CDR3 length is 12 residues. V lost 6 bases to trimming and J lost 11 bases, with 16 bases between them. The CDR3 coding sequence is TGTGCCAGCAGGGGGGACTCCCAGGAGCAGTACTTC. As protein: CASRGDSQEQYF.

The chain employs TRBV29-1 and TRBJ2-7; D gene uncertain. Trimming stripped 4 bases from V and 4 bases from J, with 5 bases between. The CDR3 has 10 amino acids. Germline CDR1 and CDR2: SQVTM and ANQGSEA. The CDR3 DNA is TGCAGCGTTGGACCTTACGAGCAGTACTTC. Protein: CSVGPYEQYF.

In DNA, the CDR3 is TGTGCCAGCAGCCCAGGGTACAGCTCCTACGAGCAGTACTTC. Translated: CASSPGYSSYEQYF. This sequence joins TRBV9 and TRBJ2-7; perhaps TRBD1 as D (5 bases). The germline V and J ends were trimmed by 4 bases and 0 bases, with 11 bases remaining between them. From germline, CDR1 is SGDLS and CDR2 YYNGEE. The CDR3 spans 14 residues.

V gene TRBV27 combines with J gene TRBJ1-6; TRBD1 agrees at 7 bases. The junction had 3 bases not matched to a gene; V was cut back by 4 bases and J by 3 bases. This CDR3 is built from 15 residues. Germline V gene data show CDR1 as MNHEY and CDR2 as SMNVEV (reference sequence). CDR3 residues: CASSSDRVYNSPLHF. In nucleotides, the CDR3 is TGTGCCAGCAGTTCTGACAGGGTCTATAATTCACCCCTCCACTTT.

The chain links TRBV5-6 to TRBJ2-6; possibly TRBD1 for D (5 bases). CDR1 SGHDT and CDR2 YYEEEE come from the germline V gene. The length of the CDR3 is 17 residues. V was shortened by 3 bases and J by 0 bases, with 13 bases between the two germline ends. Written as DNA, the CDR3 is TGTGCCAGCAGCTGGGGCCCGGGTATCTCTGGGGCCAACGTCCTGACTTTC. This encodes CASSWGPGISGANVLTF.

The rearrangement joins TRBV5-1 to TRBJ2-3; D is perhaps TRBD2 (5 bases). CDR1 and CDR2 from the germline V gene are SGHRS and YFSETQ. V lost 2 bases and J 1 base, leaving 8 bases between the germline ends. CDR3 length: 14 residues. CDR3 in amino acids: CASSFGLGTDTQYF. The CDR3 bases are TGCGCCAGCAGCTTTGGACTCGGCACAGATACGCAGTATTTT.

The J gene is TRBJ1-3, the V gene TRBV18; TRBD1 might be the D (5 bases). Germline CDR1 and CDR2: KGHSH and LQKENI. The CDR3 consists of 16 residues. V was shortened by 4 bases and J by 1 base, with 14 bases between the two germline ends. The CDR3 sequence: CASSLRGGTSGNTIYF. CDR3 nucleotide sequence: TGTGCCAGCTCACTACGCGGGGGGACGTCTGGAAACACCATATATTTT.

This chain links TRBV4-1 with TRBJ2-1; no clear D gene. The CDR3 covers 16 residues. Germline CDR1 reads MGHRA; CDR2 reads YSYEKL. Trimming left V 4 bases short and J 0 bases short, with 13 bases between. CDR3 DNA: TGCGCCAGCAGCCGCCTCCTTCCGGTCTCCTACAATGAGCAGTTCTTC. Translation gives CASSRLLPVSYNEQFF.

The rearrangement links TRBV9 to TRBJ2-3; perhaps TRBD2 as D (6 bases). V was shortened by 4 bases and J by 4 bases, with 13 bases between the two germline ends. The CDR3 length is 14 residues. CDR1 is SGDLS and CDR2 is YYNGEE in the germline V gene. This CDR3 is CASSLTPGADTQYF. The CDR3 DNA reads TGTGCCAGCAGCCTTACCCCGGGGGCAGATACGCAGTATTTT.

The chain has TRBV13 and TRBJ1-5; possible D gene TRBD1, 6 bases. This CDR3 has 16 amino acids. Germline loops: CDR1 PRHDT, CDR2 FYEKMQ (reference sequence). Trimming cost V 1 base and J 2 bases, with 12 bases left between them. The CDR3 sequence is CASSLDGGLGNQPQHF. CDR3 coding DNA: TGTGCCAGCAGCTTAGACGGGGGGCTGGGCAATCAGCCCCAGCATTTT.

CDR3 sequence: CASSLGRGRTYEQYF. DNA of the CDR3: TGTGCCAGCAGCTTAGGCCGTGGACGTACCTACGAGCAGTACTTC. This chain connects TRBV13 to TRBJ2-7; unclear D gene. The CDR3 totals 15 residues. The V end was cut by 0 bases, the J end by 2 bases, with 11 bases between. CDR1 and CDR2 (germline): PRHDT, FYEKMQ (reference sequence).

This chain uses TRBV11-3 with TRBJ1-1; D is ambiguous. V lost 5 bases and J 0 bases, leaving 7 bases between the germline ends. The CDR3 covers 13 residues. Germline V gene data show CDR1 as SGHNT and CDR2 as YENEEA. CDR3 nucleotides: TGTGCCAGCAGCCGTGGGATGAACACTGAAGCTTTCTTT. This gives the protein CASSRGMNTEAFF.

The chain joins TRBV19 to TRBJ2-7; D is perhaps TRBD1 or TRBD2 (7 bases each). Germline assignment: CDR1 LNHDA and CDR2 SQIVND (reference sequence). The CDR3 extends over 14 amino acids. V was trimmed by 4 bases and J by 4 bases, leaving 14 bases between them. The CDR3 spells CASSSLQGGYEQYF. As DNA, the CDR3 is TGTGCCAGTAGTAGCCTTCAGGGGGGGTACGAGCAGTACTTC.

This chain uses TRBV18 with TRBJ2-5; 7 bases agree with TRBD1. CDR1 is KGHSH, CDR2 LQKENI, per germline. CDR3 size: 15 residues. V trimming: 5 bases; J trimming: 2 bases; junction bases outside the gene matches: 8. The CDR3 DNA is TGTGCCAGCTCATCAAGACAGGGCGGGCAAGAGACCCAGTACTTC. This encodes CASSSRQGGQETQYF.